A single sample gave rise to the 9 T cell receptor beta chains below, sequenced in a study of cytomegalovirus exposure and HLA in healthy donors. The PCR was carried out with 60 Vbeta primers and 13 Jbeta primers. Sequencing was performed with immunoSEQ multiplex PCR; in TCRdb, only in-frame clones are kept and a portion is missing. The repertoire table contains 80,000 to 95,000 clones. The sequencing input was PBMCs. These receptors were taken from a man between 45 and 60 years old in good health and CMV-seropositive.

The chain recombines TRBV28 with TRBJ2-7, with D perhaps matching TRBD1 (6 bases). CDR3 size: 12 residues. CDR1 is MDHEN, CDR2 SYDVKM, per germline. V lost 10 bases and J 5 bases, leaving 15 bases between the germline ends. The CDR3 is CATMGQSHEQYV. The CDR3 nucleotides are TGTGCCACCATGGGACAATCCCACGAGCAGTACGTC.

The chain is built from TRBV9 and TRBJ1-1, with D uncertain. The CDR3 has 12 amino acids. V gave up 4 bases and J gave up 4 bases, with 8 bases separating them. The germline CDR1 and CDR2 sequences are SGDLS and YYNGEE. CDR3 residues: CASSKFGTEAFF. The CDR3 DNA reads TGTGCCAGCAGCAAATTCGGCACTGAAGCTTTCTTT.

The chain is built from TRBV19 and TRBJ2-3; 7 nucleotides match TRBD1. The ends lost 7 bases at V and 9 bases at J; junction bases unmatched: 4. The germline V gene encodes CDR1 LNHDA and CDR2 SQIVND (reference sequence). This CDR3 is built from 11 residues. DNA for the CDR3: TGTGCCAGTACGCACAGGGGAACGCAGTATTTT. Its protein product is CASTHRGTQYF.

V is TRBV15 and J is TRBJ1-5, with no clear D. Trimming removed 0 bases at V and 4 bases at J, with 10 bases between. This CDR3 comprises 15 residues. CDR1 is LNHNV and CDR2 is YYDKDF in the germline V gene (reference sequence). CDR3 coding DNA: TGTGCCACCAGCAGAGAAGGAGGGAATAATCAGCCCCAGCATTTT. Protein: CATSREGGNNQPQHF. The variable domain in full, completed from reference TRBV15 and TRBJ1-5, reads DAMVIQNPRYQVTQFGKPVTLSCSQTLNHNVMYWYQQKSSQAPKLLFHYYDKDFNNEADTPDNFQSRRPNTSFCFLDIRSPGLGDTAMYLCATSREGGNNQPQHFGDGTRLSIL.

The rearrangement uses TRBV5-4 and TRBJ2-5; weak D call: TRBD2 (7 bases). Trimming removed 5 bases from V and 4 bases from J, with 15 bases in between. The V gene's germline CDR1 is SGHNT and CDR2 YYREEE (reference sequence). This CDR3 contains 14 residues. The CDR3 protein is CASSSPRGGETQYF. The CDR3 DNA reads as TGTGCCAGCAGTTCTCCAAGGGGGGGAGAGACCCAGTACTTC.

V gene TRBV7-9 combines with J gene TRBJ2-7, with D perhaps matching TRBD1 (5 bases). Trimming took 3 bases from V and 10 from J, leaving 10 bases between them. There are 11 residues in the CDR3. CDR1 and CDR2 (germline): SEHNR, FQNEAQ (reference sequence). For the CDR3, the DNA is TGTGCCAGCAGCTTGAAGTGGACACAGTACTTC. Protein product: CASSLKWTQYF.

The chain joins TRBV29-1 to TRBJ2-7; TRBD1 aligns across 11 bases. Germline V gene sequence: CDR1 SQVTM, CDR2 ANQGSEA. The CDR3 is 14 residues long. V gave up 7 bases and J gave up 2 bases; unmatched junction bases: 7. The CDR3 protein is CSAAGQGGAYEQYF. In nucleotides, the CDR3 is TGCAGCGCCGCGGGACAGGGGGGAGCCTACGAGCAGTACTTC.

In nucleotides, the CDR3 is TGTGCCAGTTCTCAGGGGGCGCCTGGAAACACCATATATTTT. As protein: CASSQGAPGNTIYF. The V gene is TRBV19, the J gene TRBJ1-3, with 8 bases fitting TRBD1. Trimming removed 8 bases from V and 2 bases from J; junction bases left unmatched: 5. The germline V gene has CDR1 LNHDA and CDR2 SQIVND (reference sequence). There are 14 residues in the CDR3. Looking up the rest from reference TRBV19 and TRBJ1-3 gives the full variable domain: DGGITQSPKYLFRKEGQNVTLSCEQNLNHDAMYWYRQDPGQGLRLIYYSQIVNDFQKGDIAEGYSVSREKKESFPLTVTSAQKNPTAFYLCASSQGAPGNTIYFGEGSWLTVV.

This chain links TRBV6-5 with TRBJ1-5; no firm D call. Germline V gene sequence: CDR1 MNHEY, CDR2 SVGAGI. Trimming stripped 0 bases from V and 4 bases from J, with 7 bases between. The CDR3 has 14 amino acids. The CDR3 region has the DNA TGTGCCAGCAGTTACTCGAGGCTAAATCAGCCCCAGCATTTT. Translating it yields CASSYSRLNQPQHF.